This entry features one TCR beta chain sequence. This sample is drawn from a study of human T cells and chemical hapten exposure. This sample's time point: patch test 1, 2 weeks after DPC sensitization. Specified treatment: therapeutic diphenylcyclopropenone sensitization with weekly scalp DPC. Germline V gives CDR1 MDHEN, CDR2 SYDVKM. Trimming cost V 6 bases and J 4 bases, with 12 bases left between them. This CDR3 region has 14 residues. Each CDR3 protein gets one entry after TCRdb re-called the RACE reads with MiXCR. The sample includes about 340,000 distinct CDR3 sequences, 6% to 8.5% of them seen just once.

The chain has TRBV28 and TRBJ1-4, with unresolved D. This TCR was recovered from a woman aged 18 to 35 with alopecia areata. Some clones in this sample may be carry-over from other donors' samples. The material was whole blood, obtained in connection with sensitization to the hapten diphenylcyclopropenone (DPC). CDR3 loop: CASSPGLFNEKLFF. CDR3 sequence (DNA): TGTGCCAGCAGCCCGGGCCTTTTTAATGAAAAACTGTTTTTT.